A selection of T cell receptor beta chains follows, all from one sample in a study of blood T cells in healthy people across ages. One entry per CDR3 protein, called by TCRdb with MiXCR from the 5' RACE reads. The sample includes 1,100,000 or so distinct CDR3 sequences, roughly 45% of them seen just once. The sample taken for sequencing was blood. Receptor source: a woman aged 60-75 years in good health. CDR3s leave out the opening cysteine and the closing phenylalanine or tryptophan. The size field is filled for only some rows; it gives once, few, many or a size class.

clone size: few
V gene: TRBV10-3
J gene: TRBJ2-3
CDR3 length: 11
CDR3 protein: AFGTSDLDTQY

clone size: -
V gene: TRBV5-1
J gene: TRBJ1-2
CDR3 length: 13
CDR3 protein: ASSSLGHAVDGYT

clone size: few
V gene: TRBV12-3/TRBV12-4
J gene: TRBJ2-7
CDR3 length: 10
CDR3 protein: ASRTGLHEEY

clone size: -
V gene: TRBV14
J gene: TRBJ2-7
CDR3 length: 12
CDR3 protein: ASSQGASDYEQY

clone size: -
V gene: TRBV14
J gene: TRBJ2-3
CDR3 length: 15
CDR3 protein: ASSQDTDWATTDTQY

clone size: many
V gene: TRBV2
J gene: TRBJ2-5
CDR3 length: 10
CDR3 protein: ASEDREETQY

clone size: -
V gene: TRBV18
J gene: TRBJ2-3
CDR3 length: 12
CDR3 protein: ASSPRDLADTQY

clone size: -
V gene: TRBV6-1
J gene: TRBJ1-1
CDR3 length: 12
CDR3 protein: ASRTGPLNTEAF

clone size: -
V gene: TRBV5-1
J gene: TRBJ2-1
CDR3 length: 12
CDR3 protein: ASRTGLADNEQF

clone size: -
V gene: TRBV20-1
J gene: TRBJ2-5
CDR3 length: 14
CDR3 protein: SARDRRPTPRETQY

clone size: few
V gene: TRBV29-1
J gene: TRBJ2-3
CDR3 length: 10
CDR3 protein: SVGPQAHTQY

clone size: -
V gene: TRBV2
J gene: TRBJ2-7
CDR3 length: 15
CDR3 protein: ASSEALSGLVLYEQY

clone size: -
V gene: TRBV7-9
J gene: TRBJ1-2
CDR3 length: 12
CDR3 protein: ASSLTWTGRGYT

clone size: few
V gene: TRBV5-1
J gene: TRBJ2-7
CDR3 length: 16
CDR3 protein: ASSLVVRPPGPSYEQY

clone size: -
V gene: TRBV7-9
J gene: TRBJ1-1
CDR3 length: 15
CDR3 protein: ASSLSWGVGGVKPAF

clone size: -
V gene: TRBV28
J gene: TRBJ2-5
CDR3 length: 10
CDR3 protein: ASSLGPIRQY

clone size: many
V gene: TRBV5-5
J gene: TRBJ1-4
CDR3 length: 12
CDR3 protein: ASSFTEGREKLF

clone size: -
V gene: TRBV9
J gene: -
CDR3 length: 13
CDR3 protein: ASSVGGGETYEQY

clone size: -
V gene: TRBV28
J gene: TRBJ2-1
CDR3 length: 13
CDR3 protein: ATQKIEGGYNEQF

clone size: -
V gene: TRBV5-1
J gene: TRBJ2-1
CDR3 length: 16
CDR3 protein: ASSLDTSGSSARGEQF

clone size: -
V gene: TRBV20-1
J gene: TRBJ2-7
CDR3 length: 11
CDR3 protein: SASGTSYYEQY

clone size: -
V gene: TRBV20-1
J gene: TRBJ2-1
CDR3 length: 8
CDR3 protein: RATGNEQF

clone size: -
V gene: TRBV5-1
J gene: TRBJ2-1
CDR3 length: 15
CDR3 protein: ASSPLRRDLGYNEQF

clone size: -
V gene: TRBV7-2
J gene: TRBJ1-1
CDR3 length: 12
CDR3 protein: ASSSDRAATEAF

clone size: many
V gene: TRBV2
J gene: TRBJ1-1
CDR3 length: 11
CDR3 protein: ASSDIRRPEAF

clone size: -
V gene: TRBV3-1
J gene: TRBJ2-7
CDR3 length: 14
CDR3 protein: ASSQVGMGTNNEQY

clone size: few
V gene: TRBV27
J gene: TRBJ2-1
CDR3 length: 14
CDR3 protein: ASSALTSPTGSEQF

clone size: -
V gene: TRBV3-1
J gene: TRBJ2-3
CDR3 length: 13
CDR3 protein: ASNQELDSTDTQY

clone size: many
V gene: TRBV29-1
J gene: TRBJ2-1
CDR3 length: 12
CDR3 protein: SAPQGKRNGEQF

clone size: -
V gene: TRBV5-1
J gene: -
CDR3 length: 13
CDR3 protein: ASSVIQGARETQY

clone size: -
V gene: TRBV11-2
J gene: TRBJ2-1
CDR3 length: 17
CDR3 protein: ASSLGVKGRASPVNEQF

clone size: -
V gene: TRBV2
J gene: TRBJ2-6
CDR3 length: 12
CDR3 protein: ASGPNPGANVLT

clone size: -
V gene: TRBV11-2
J gene: TRBJ2-3
CDR3 length: 14
CDR3 protein: ASSLSSGSRADTQY

clone size: -
V gene: TRBV7-3
J gene: TRBJ2-1
CDR3 length: 13
CDR3 protein: ASSKGLRPTDEQF

clone size: -
V gene: TRBV4-1
J gene: TRBJ2-7
CDR3 length: 13
CDR3 protein: ASSQGTGRALEQY

clone size: -
V gene: TRBV27
J gene: TRBJ2-3
CDR3 length: 10
CDR3 protein: ASTGVADTQY

clone size: -
V gene: TRBV9
J gene: TRBJ2-1
CDR3 length: 11
CDR3 protein: ASSPGNYNEQF

clone size: -
V gene: TRBV3-1
J gene: TRBJ1-2
CDR3 length: 10
CDR3 protein: ASSPTGMGYT

clone size: few
V gene: TRBV4-1
J gene: TRBJ2-7
CDR3 length: 16
CDR3 protein: ASSQRGPGTGIIYEQY

clone size: few
V gene: TRBV21-1
J gene: TRBJ2-7
CDR3 length: 15
CDR3 protein: ASSKGAPLAGAYEQY

clone size: -
V gene: TRBV5-1
J gene: TRBJ2-3
CDR3 length: 13
CDR3 protein: ASSLVAGASDTQY

clone size: -
V gene: TRBV12-3/TRBV12-4
J gene: TRBJ2-5
CDR3 length: 15
CDR3 protein: ASSGENGQGSGETQY

clone size: -
V gene: TRBV6-6
J gene: TRBJ2-3
CDR3 length: 13
CDR3 protein: ASSFTGAIPDTQY

clone size: -
V gene: TRBV30
J gene: -
CDR3 length: 11
CDR3 protein: ARGFPGSVEQY

clone size: -
V gene: TRBV29-1
J gene: TRBJ1-2
CDR3 length: 11
CDR3 protein: SVEAGTVDGYT

clone size: -
V gene: TRBV12-3/TRBV12-4
J gene: TRBJ2-5
CDR3 length: 13
CDR3 protein: ASRLGLADGVEQY